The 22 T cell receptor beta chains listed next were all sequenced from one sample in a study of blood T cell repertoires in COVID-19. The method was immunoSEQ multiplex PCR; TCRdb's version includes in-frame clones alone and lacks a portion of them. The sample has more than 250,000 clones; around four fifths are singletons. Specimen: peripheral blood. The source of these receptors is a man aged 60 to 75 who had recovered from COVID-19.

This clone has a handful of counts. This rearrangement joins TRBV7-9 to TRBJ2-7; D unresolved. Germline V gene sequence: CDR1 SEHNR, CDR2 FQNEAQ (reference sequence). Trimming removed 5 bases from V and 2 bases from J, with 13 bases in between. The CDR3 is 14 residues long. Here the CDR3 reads CASSRIDGAYEQYF. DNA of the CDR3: TGTGCCAGCAGCCGAATAGACGGAGCCTACGAGCAGTACTTC. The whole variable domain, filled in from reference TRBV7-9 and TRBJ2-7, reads DTGVSQNPRHKITKRGQNVTFRCDPISEHNRLYWYRQTLGQGPEFLTYFQNEAQLEKSRLLSDRFSAERPKGSFSTLEIQRTEQGDSAMYLCASSRIDGAYEQYFGPGTRLTVT.

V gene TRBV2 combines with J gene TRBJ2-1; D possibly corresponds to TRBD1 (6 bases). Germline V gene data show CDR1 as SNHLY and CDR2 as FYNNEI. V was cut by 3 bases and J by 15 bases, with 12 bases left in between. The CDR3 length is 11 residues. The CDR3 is CASSDRGEGFF. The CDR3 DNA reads TGTGCCAGCAGTGACAGGGGTGAGGGGTTCTTC.

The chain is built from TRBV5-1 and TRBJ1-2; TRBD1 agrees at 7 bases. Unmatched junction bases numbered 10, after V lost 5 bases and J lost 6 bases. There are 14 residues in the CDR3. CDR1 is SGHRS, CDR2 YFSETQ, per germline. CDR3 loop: CASSQQGTSDGYTF. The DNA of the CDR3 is TGCGCCAGCAGTCAACAGGGGACGTCTGATGGCTACACCTTC.

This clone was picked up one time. The DNA of the CDR3 is TGTGCCAGTAGTATAGTACTAGCGGGCGCCTACAATGAGCAGTTCTTC. Protein: CASSIVLAGAYNEQFF. V gene TRBV19 combines with J gene TRBJ2-1, with 9 bases lining up with TRBD2. V was pared by 1 base and J by 2 bases, with 3 bases of the junction left unmatched. This CDR3 comprises 16 residues. CDR1 is LNHDA and CDR2 is SQIVND in the germline V gene (reference sequence).

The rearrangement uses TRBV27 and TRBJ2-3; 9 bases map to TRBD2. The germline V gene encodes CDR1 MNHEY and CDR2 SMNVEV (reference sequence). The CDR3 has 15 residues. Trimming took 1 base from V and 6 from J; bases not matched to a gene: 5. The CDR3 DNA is TGTGCCAGCAGTTTATTGGCGGGGGGGCTGGATACGCAGTATTTT. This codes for CASSLLAGGLDTQYF.

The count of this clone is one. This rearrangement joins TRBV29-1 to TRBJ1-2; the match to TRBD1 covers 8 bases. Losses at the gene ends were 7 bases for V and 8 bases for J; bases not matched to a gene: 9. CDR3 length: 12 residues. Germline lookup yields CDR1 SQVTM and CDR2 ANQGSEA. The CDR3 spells CSAKTGGRGYTF. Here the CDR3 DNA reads TGCAGCGCAAAAACAGGGGGAAGGGGCTACACCTTC.

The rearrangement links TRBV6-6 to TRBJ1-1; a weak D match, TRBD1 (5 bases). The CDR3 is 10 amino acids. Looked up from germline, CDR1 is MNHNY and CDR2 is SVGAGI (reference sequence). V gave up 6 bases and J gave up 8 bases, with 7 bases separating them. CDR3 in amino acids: CASRAGEAFF. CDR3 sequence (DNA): TGTGCCAGCAGAGCAGGGGAAGCTTTCTTT.

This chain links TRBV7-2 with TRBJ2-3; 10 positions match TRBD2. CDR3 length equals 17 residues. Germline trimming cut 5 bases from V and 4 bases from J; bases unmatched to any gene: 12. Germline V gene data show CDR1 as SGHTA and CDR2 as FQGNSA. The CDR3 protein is CASSPLRSGGAADTQYF. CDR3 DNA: TGTGCCAGCAGCCCCCTTCGGAGCGGGGGGGCCGCAGATACGCAGTATTTT.

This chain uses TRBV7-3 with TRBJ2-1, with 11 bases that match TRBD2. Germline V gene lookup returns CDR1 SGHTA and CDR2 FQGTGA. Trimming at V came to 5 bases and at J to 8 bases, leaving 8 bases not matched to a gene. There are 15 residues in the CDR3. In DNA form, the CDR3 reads TGTGCCAGCAGCCCCCGACTAGCGGGGTCGGATGAGCAGTTCTTC. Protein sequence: CASSPRLAGSDEQFF. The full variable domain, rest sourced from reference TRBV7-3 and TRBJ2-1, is GAGVSQTPSNKVTEKGKYVELRCDPISGHTALYWYRQSLGQGPEFLIYFQGTGAADDSGLPNDRFFAVRPEGSVSTLKIQRTERGDSAVYLCASSPRLAGSDEQFFGPGTRLTVL.

The CDR3 spells CASSVGAGGSDTQYF. CDR3 nucleotide sequence: TGTGCCAGCAGCGTAGGGGCGGGAGGGTCAGATACGCAGTATTTT. The rearrangement joins TRBV9 to TRBJ2-3, with 9 bases fitting TRBD2. The CDR3 is made up of 15 amino acids. With 0 bases clipped from V and 4 bases from J, the junction kept 3 bases outside the gene matches. Germline loops: CDR1 SGDLS, CDR2 YYNGEE.

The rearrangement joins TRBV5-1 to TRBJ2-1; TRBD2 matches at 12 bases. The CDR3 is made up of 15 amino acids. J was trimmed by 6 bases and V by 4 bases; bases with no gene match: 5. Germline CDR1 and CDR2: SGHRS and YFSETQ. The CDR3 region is CASSLAGGPFNEQFF. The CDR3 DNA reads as TGCGCCAGCAGCCTAGCGGGGGGGCCTTTCAATGAGCAGTTCTTC.

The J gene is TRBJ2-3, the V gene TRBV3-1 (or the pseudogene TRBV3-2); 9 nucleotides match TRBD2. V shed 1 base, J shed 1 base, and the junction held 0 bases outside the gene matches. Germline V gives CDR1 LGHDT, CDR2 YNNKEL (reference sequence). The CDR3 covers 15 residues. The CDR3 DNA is TGTGCCAGCAGCCAAGGGACTAGCGGCACAGATACGCAGTATTTT. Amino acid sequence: CASSQGTSGTDTQYF.

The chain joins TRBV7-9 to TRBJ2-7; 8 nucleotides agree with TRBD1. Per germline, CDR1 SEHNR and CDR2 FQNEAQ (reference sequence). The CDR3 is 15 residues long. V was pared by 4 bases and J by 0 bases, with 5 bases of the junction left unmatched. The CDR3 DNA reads TGTGCCAGCAGCTGGGACAGGCAGAGCTCCTACGAGCAGTACTTC. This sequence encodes CASSWDRQSSYEQYF.

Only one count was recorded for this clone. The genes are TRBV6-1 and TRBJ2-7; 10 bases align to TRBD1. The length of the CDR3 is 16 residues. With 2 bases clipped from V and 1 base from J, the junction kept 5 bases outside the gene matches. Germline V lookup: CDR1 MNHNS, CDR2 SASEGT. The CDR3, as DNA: TGTGCCAGCAGTGAAACGCGGACAGGGGGATCCTACGAGCAGTACTTC. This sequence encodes CASSETRTGGSYEQYF.

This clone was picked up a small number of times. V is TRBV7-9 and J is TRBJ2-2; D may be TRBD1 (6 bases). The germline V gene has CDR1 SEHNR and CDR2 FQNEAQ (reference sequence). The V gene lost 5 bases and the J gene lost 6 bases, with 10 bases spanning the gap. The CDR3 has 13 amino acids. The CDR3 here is CASSPGDSGELFF. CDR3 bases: TGTGCCAGCAGCCCAGGGGATTCCGGGGAGCTGTTTTTT.

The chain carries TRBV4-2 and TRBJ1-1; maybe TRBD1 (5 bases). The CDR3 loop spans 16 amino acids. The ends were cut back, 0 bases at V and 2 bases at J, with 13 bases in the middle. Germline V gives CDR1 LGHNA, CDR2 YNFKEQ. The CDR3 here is CASSQDRRGTNTEAFF. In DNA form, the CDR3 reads TGTGCCAGCAGCCAAGATCGTCGGGGGACCAACACTGAAGCTTTCTTT.

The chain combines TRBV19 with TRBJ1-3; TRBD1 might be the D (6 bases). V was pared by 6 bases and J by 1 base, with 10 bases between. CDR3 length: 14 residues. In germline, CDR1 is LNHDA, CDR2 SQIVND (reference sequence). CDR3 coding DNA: TGTGCCAGTAGCTTGACAGGATCTGGAAACACCATATATTTT. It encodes CASSLTGSGNTIYF.

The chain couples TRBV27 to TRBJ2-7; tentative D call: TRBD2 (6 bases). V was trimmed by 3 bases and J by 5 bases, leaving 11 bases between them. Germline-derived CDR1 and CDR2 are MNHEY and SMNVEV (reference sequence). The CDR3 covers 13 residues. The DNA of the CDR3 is TGTGCCAGCAGTTTGCTGGGACTTGACGAGCAGTACTTC. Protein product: CASSLLGLDEQYF.

This CDR3 is CASSDVRGNQPQHF. The CDR3 coding sequence is TGTGCCAGCAGTGATGTCAGGGGCAATCAGCCCCAGCATTTT. This sequence joins TRBV6-1 and TRBJ1-5, with D maybe TRBD1 (5 bases). CDR1 and CDR2 from the germline V gene are MNHNS and SASEGT. Trimming pared 3 bases from V and 2 bases from J, leaving 8 bases between. The CDR3 has 14 amino acids.

The CDR3: CASSINPWTATNEKLFF. CDR3 nucleotide sequence: TGTGCCAGCAGCATAAACCCTTGGACAGCAACTAATGAAAAACTGTTTTTT. The rearrangement joins TRBV7-8 to TRBJ1-4, with D perhaps matching TRBD1 (6 bases). The V gene's germline CDR1 is SGHVS and CDR2 FQNEAQ. Trimming removed 5 bases at V and 0 bases at J, with 16 bases between. The CDR3 has 17 amino acids.

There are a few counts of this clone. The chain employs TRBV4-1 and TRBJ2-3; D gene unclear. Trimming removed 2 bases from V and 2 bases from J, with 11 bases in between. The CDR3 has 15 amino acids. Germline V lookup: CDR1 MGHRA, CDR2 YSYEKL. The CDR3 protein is CASSQRDWNTDTQYF. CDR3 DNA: TGCGCCAGCAGCCAACGCGACTGGAACACAGATACGCAGTATTTT.

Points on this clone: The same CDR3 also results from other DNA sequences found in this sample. In nucleotides, the CDR3 is TGTGCCAGTAGCCCCCGCGGGAGGGGGGAGACCCAGTACTTC. Its protein is CASSPRGRGETQYF. This chain joins TRBV19 and TRBJ2-5, with 9 bases identical to TRBD2. Germline trimming cut 6 bases from V and 5 bases from J; bases unmatched to any gene: 7. The CDR3 spans 14 residues. From germline, CDR1 is LNHDA and CDR2 SQIVND (reference sequence).